This T cell receptor (beta chain) appears in the sequencing data of a study of blood T cells in healthy people across ages. General observations from the study: Compared with aged donors, long-lived donors showed fewer expanded clones, suggesting selection.

Notes on this clonotype: No antigen is known for it.

Combining a sample-barcoded 5' primer with a J-beta primer mix, a second PCR ran for about 7 to 11 cycles. Via MiXCR, TCRdb re-called the 5' RACE reads, giving one row per CDR3 protein. This repertoire shows roughly 1,800,000 distinct CDR3 sequences, around half found once; its top ten account for 2% to 2.5%. Looked up from germline, CDR1 is MNHEY and CDR2 is SVGAGI. Trimming shortened V by 0 bases and J by 1 base, and 12 bases separated the two germline ends. This CDR3 has 16 amino acids. Input material: blood. The receptor was isolated from a woman in her thirties or forties in good health. The gene calls are TRBV6-5 and TRBJ1-1, with D unclear. DNA of the CDR3: TGTGCCAGCAGTTACTCAGCGGCAGAAGAGAACACTGAAGCTTTCTTT. Residues: CASSYSAAEENTEAFF.